Following are 20 T cell receptor beta chains from one sample sequenced in a study of regulatory T cells in long-lasting Graves disease. For TCR beta, libraries came from iRepertoire HTBI primers and Arm-PCR of CDR3 regions. Each CDR3 protein gets one entry after TCRdb re-called the multiplex PCR reads with MiXCR. The sample records roughly 400,000 distinct CDR3 sequences, 21% being singletons. As for time point: persistent/refractory GD, antithyroid drugs over 5 years with positive TRAb. Extracted PBMC RNA gave rise to the TCR library. The sequenced sample was peripheral blood mononuclear cells (PBMCs), obtained when the disease was refractory, from a patient treated with antithyroid drugs. Receptor source: a female donor with Graves disease.

This clonotype occurred once. A junction end diverges from the germline sequence, so it may reflect a read error. CDR3 in DNA: TGTGCCAGCTCACCATTCAGGGGGCAGGATGAAAAACTGCTTTTT. This translates into CASSPFRGQDEKLLF. V is TRBV18 and J is TRBJ1-4; 8 bases match TRBD1. Per the germline V gene, CDR1 is KGHSH and CDR2 is LQKENI. The CDR3 has 15 residues. The variable domain in full, with the rest retrieved from reference TRBV18 and TRBJ1-4, is NAGVMQNPRHLVRRRGQEARLRCSPMKGHSHVYWYRQLPEEGLKFMVYLQKENIIDESGMPKERFSAEFPKEGPSILRIQQVVRGDSAAYFCASSPFRGQDEKLLFGSGTQLSVL.

This clonotype was recorded many times. This chain uses TRBV2 with TRBJ1-3, with D uncertain. The CDR3 spans 13 residues. The V end was cut by 3 bases, the J end by 0 bases, with 3 bases between. Germline V gene lookup returns CDR1 SNHLY and CDR2 FYNNEI. CDR3 DNA sequence: TGTGCCAGCAGTGACAACTCTGGAAACACCATATATTTT. It is translated as CASSDNSGNTIYF.

This clonotype was counted at least ten times. The junction shows a germline mismatch at one end, possibly a read error. V usage is TRBV28 and J usage is TRBJ1-4; 9 positions match TRBD1. CDR1 and CDR2 (germline): MDHEN, SYDVKM. The CDR3 loop spans 17 amino acids. The CDR3 DNA sequence: TGTGCCAGCAGTTTACCGGGACAGGGAGCCTTTAATCAAAAACTGTTTTTT. Translating it yields CASSLPGQGAFNQKLFF. Combining the CDR3 with reference TRBV28 and TRBJ1-4 gives the whole variable domain DVKVTQSSRYLVKRTGEKVFLECVQDMDHENMFWYRQDPGLGLRLIYFSYDVKMKEKGDIPEGYSVSREKKERFSLILESASTNQTSMYLCASSLPGQGAFNQKLFFGSGTQLSVL.

For this clonotype: Since a much larger clone is just one base distant, this may be a read error. The genes are TRBV20-1 and TRBJ1-1; a weak D match, TRBD1 (5 bases). This CDR3 is built from 12 residues. V lost 0 bases and J 4 bases, leaving 6 bases between the germline ends. Per germline, CDR1 DFQATT and CDR2 SNEGSKA (reference sequence). CDR3 amino acids: CSARDQGTEAFF. In nucleotides, the CDR3 is TGCAGTGCTAGAGATCAGGGCACTGAAGCTTTCTTT.

This chain uses TRBV5-5 with TRBJ1-2; D possibly corresponds to TRBD1 (6 bases). V was shortened by 5 bases and J by 2 bases, with 13 bases between the two germline ends. This CDR3 comprises 14 residues. Germline V gene sequence: CDR1 SGHKS, CDR2 YYEKEE (reference sequence). This chain's CDR3 is CASSWDTSNYGYTF. CDR3 coding DNA: TGTGCCAGCAGTTGGGACACGTCCAACTATGGCTACACCTTC.

A remark on this clonotype: A much more abundant neighbour one base away suggests this may be a read error. Because the CDR3 is missing its conserved closing phenylalanine or tryptophan, this is likely a read error. This chain connects TRBV2 to TRBJ2-7; a weak D match, TRBD1 (6 bases). The germline CDR1 and CDR2 sequences are SNHLY and FYNNEI. Trimming took off 7 bases at V and 7 bases at J, with 14 bases between the two ends. This CDR3 contains 12 residues. CDR3 loop: CASKQGQGEQYS. The CDR3 DNA sequence: TGTGCCAGCAAGCAGGGGCAGGGGGAGCAGTACTCC.

The rearrangement joins TRBV7-9 to TRBJ2-7; 9 bases map to TRBD1. From germline, CDR1 is SEHNR and CDR2 FQNEAQ (reference sequence). The V gene end was trimmed by 5 bases and the J gene end by 5 bases; junction bases not matched to a gene: 10. The CDR3 spans 15 residues. This CDR3 is CASSTPGQGPHEQYF. The DNA of the CDR3 is TGTGCCAGCAGCACCCCGGGACAGGGTCCCCACGAGCAGTACTTC.

As for this clonotype: A far more abundant clone sits one base away, making this likely a read error. The genes are TRBV11-2 and TRBJ2-7; no firm D call. The J call may be in error: the DNA end matches TRBJ2-5 better. Looked up from germline, CDR1 is SGHAT and CDR2 is FQNNGV. The CDR3 loop spans 16 amino acids. The DNA of the CDR3 is TGTGCCAGCAGCTCAGTTTTTACCGGCTTTGGTGAGACCCAGTACTTC. It codes for CASSSVFTGFGETQYF.

This clonotype was seen repeatedly, ten times or more. The CDR3 DNA reads as TGCAGTTCCCGGGACACCCAAGAGACCCAGTACTTC. It encodes CSSRDTQETQYF. The chain is built from TRBV20-1 and TRBJ2-5; possibly TRBD1 for D (6 bases). CDR3 length: 12 residues. Germline V gene data show CDR1 as DFQATT and CDR2 as SNEGSKA (reference sequence). V shed 8 bases and J shed 1 base, with 11 bases lying between them.

This clonotype appeared many times. Here the CDR3 reads CASSGDDFYGYTF. As DNA, the CDR3 is TGTGCCAGCAGTGGGGACGATTTCTATGGCTACACCTTC. The chain combines TRBV28 with TRBJ1-2; tentative D call: TRBD1 (5 bases). The V end lost 5 bases, the J end lost 4 bases, and 11 bases lay between the germline ends. The CDR3 contains 13 residues. From germline, CDR1 is MDHEN and CDR2 SYDVKM.

The V call is TRBV6-1, the J call TRBJ1-3, with D possibly TRBD1 on 6 matching bases. V was pared by 2 bases and J by 0 bases, with 8 bases between. Germline CDR1 and CDR2: MNHNS and SASEGT. The CDR3 has 15 residues. The CDR3 reads CASSERGGSGNTIYF. In DNA form, the CDR3 reads TGTGCCAGCAGTGAAAGGGGGGGCTCTGGAAACACCATATATTTT.

This clonotype was counted only a few times. The chain uses TRBV7-3 and TRBJ1-2, with D uncertain. The CDR3 consists of 15 residues. V dropped 5 bases and J dropped 2 bases, with 15 bases sitting between them. The germline gives CDR1 SGHTA, CDR2 FQGTGA. The CDR3 DNA follows: TGTGCCAGCAGCCTGTCCGGCGACGAGAACTATGGCTACACCTTC. Translation gives CASSLSGDENYGYTF.

This clonotype showed up many times. The V call is TRBV3-1, the J call TRBJ1-1; maybe TRBD1 (6 bases). Trimming removed 7 bases from V and 1 base from J, with 13 bases in between. This CDR3 is built from 14 residues. The germline CDR1 and CDR2 sequences are LGHDT and YNNKEL (reference sequence). CDR3 coding DNA: TGTGCCAGCACGACACAGGGAGCGAACACTGAAGCTTTCTTT. Residues: CASTTQGANTEAFF.

This clonotype was seen only once. The rearrangement joins TRBV7-9 to TRBJ2-7, with 7 positions matching TRBD1. The V and J ends lost 5 bases and 5 bases, in that order; junction bases with no gene match: 9. This CDR3 spans 14 amino acids. Per the germline V gene, CDR1 is SEHNR and CDR2 is FQNEAQ (reference sequence). The CDR3 DNA reads as TGTGCCAGCAGCCTCGGGACAGTCCGGGACGAGCAGTACTTC. It encodes CASSLGTVRDEQYF.

This clonotype was seen at least ten times. The J gene is TRBJ1-2, the V gene TRBV7-6; D is unclear. The V gene's germline CDR1 is SGHVS and CDR2 FNYEAQ. The CDR3 covers 14 residues. Trimming took off 1 base at V and 5 bases at J, with 11 bases between the two ends. The CDR3 region has the DNA TGTGCCAGCAGCTTAGAAGACGGTAATTATGGCTACACCTTC. This gives the protein CASSLEDGNYGYTF.

The chain links TRBV5-1 to TRBJ1-4; tentative D call: TRBD1 (5 bases). V was pared by 2 bases and J by 1 base, with 9 bases between. This CDR3 region has 15 residues. Germline V gives CDR1 SGHRS, CDR2 YFSETQ. In DNA form, the CDR3 reads TGCGCCAGCAGCTTTGGGGGATTAACTAATGAAAAACTGTTTTTT. It encodes CASSFGGLTNEKLFF.

A word on this clonotype: The junction departs from the called germline gene at one end, perhaps through a read error. The CDR3 sequence is CASSHSDSPNYGYTF. The CDR3 region has the DNA TGTGCCAGCAGTCACTCAGACAGCCCTAACTATGGCTACACCTTC. The genes are TRBV6-5 and TRBJ1-2; weak D call: TRBD1 (5 bases). Germline V gives CDR1 MNHEY, CDR2 SVGAGI. The CDR3 consists of 15 residues.

This clonotype was detected only a few times. V and J are TRBV27 and TRBJ2-5; 7 nucleotides agree with TRBD2. CDR1 and CDR2 (germline): MNHEY, SMNVEV (reference sequence). V lost 6 bases and J lost 5; bases outside the gene matches: 12. The length of the CDR3 is 15 residues. CDR3 protein: CASSLIGLGLETQYF. CDR3 DNA: TGTGCCAGCAGCTTGATCGGACTAGGACTGGAGACCCAGTACTTC.

The rearrangement uses TRBV9 and TRBJ2-7; 13 bases map to TRBD2. Germline V lookup: CDR1 SGDLS, CDR2 YYNGEE. The V and J ends lost 4 bases and 7 bases, in that order; junction bases with no gene match: 8. The CDR3 is 15 residues long. This CDR3 is CASSPGTSGVWEQYF. CDR3 nucleotide sequence: TGTGCCAGCAGCCCCGGGACTAGCGGGGTATGGGAGCAGTACTTC.

This clonotype has ten or more counts. This rearrangement joins TRBV20-1 to TRBJ2-7; 9 nucleotides line up with TRBD2. Germline V gene data show CDR1 as DFQATT and CDR2 as SNEGSKA (reference sequence). Trimming took 5 bases from V and 3 from J; bases not matched to a gene: 5. This CDR3 spans 13 amino acids. Here the CDR3 DNA reads TGCAGTGCTTACGATAGCGGGAGCTACGAGCAGTACTTC. Translation gives CSAYDSGSYEQYF.